This entry describes one T cell receptor beta chain. The sample belongs to a study of blood T cell repertoires in COVID-19. Turning to the study itself: The study drew acute and convalescent COVID-19 samples from the United States, Italy and Spain.

As handled by the study authors: Researchers report that nucleated cell counts were estimated from reference gene primer amplification. Assay: immunoSEQ multiplex PCR; the TCRdb copy retains only in-frame clones and omits some. The V and J calls and clone size are taken from that table; D and trimming were inferred from the DNA. The profile shows roughly 150,000 clones, approximately 88% of them singletons. The cohort comprised adults aged roughly 18 to 100 years residing in around 25 US areas. A PCR-confirmed or clinician-diagnosed COVID-19 case had contacted exposed participants within 2 weeks of entry. This receptor was taken from a man in his 70s who had been exposed to COVID-19. Material for sequencing was PBMCs or T cells enriched from blood (not recorded which).

CDR3 nucleotide sequence: TGTGCCAGCAGCTCCCAGGGGGCGGGCGAAAAACTGTTTTTT. Its translation: CASSSQGAGEKLFF. The chain combines TRBV5-4 with TRBJ1-4, with TRBD1 matching over 8 bases. The CDR3 length is 14 residues. With 3 bases clipped from V and 8 bases from J, the junction kept 6 bases outside the gene matches. Germline V gene sequence: CDR1 SGHNT, CDR2 YYREEE (reference sequence).